These T cell receptor beta chains were read from a single sample in a study of T cells in Graves' hyperthyroidism and ophthalmopathy. TCRdb re-analysed the multiplex PCR reads in MiXCR, keeping a single row per CDR3 protein. The sample includes 350,000 to 450,000 distinct CDR3 sequences, about an eighth of them seen just once. What was sequenced was blood. The receptors derive from a man aged 45-65 years with Graves' ophthalmopathy. Each CDR3 is given with its conserved first and last residue. Each record gives: V gene, clone size, J gene, D gene, CDR3 DNA, CDR3 protein. The D gene is left open where the match is weak. Expanded clones get a size class; other rows say once, few or many, or leave the size out.

v_gene: TRBV7-9; abundance: many; j_gene: TRBJ2-5; d_gene: -; CDR3nt: TGTGCCAGCAGCTTTGTCAGGAGGGAGACCCAGTACTTC; CDR3aa: CASSFVRRETQYF
v_gene: TRBV2; abundance: many; j_gene: TRBJ1-1; d_gene: TRBD1; CDR3nt: TGTGCCAGCAGTGCGACAGGGGGCATTGAAGCTTTCTTT; CDR3aa: CASSATGGIEAFF
v_gene: TRBV7-6; abundance: -; j_gene: TRBJ2-1; d_gene: -; CDR3nt: TGTGCCAGCACGGGCCACAATGAGCAGTTCTTC; CDR3aa: CASTGHNEQFF
v_gene: TRBV10-2; abundance: -; j_gene: TRBJ1-5; d_gene: -; CDR3nt: TGCGCCAGCAGCCCAGGGACGGTTAGCAATCAGCCCCAGCATTTT; CDR3aa: CASSPGTVSNQPQHF
v_gene: TRBV19; abundance: few; j_gene: TRBJ2-1; d_gene: TRBD1; CDR3nt: TGTGCCAGTAGAGTCAGACAGGGATACAATGAGCAGTTCTTC; CDR3aa: CASRVRQGYNEQFF
v_gene: TRBV30; abundance: many; j_gene: TRBJ2-2; d_gene: TRBD1; CDR3nt: TGTGCCTGGAACCGGGACAGAAGGACCGGGGAGCTGTTTTTT; CDR3aa: CAWNRDRRTGELFF
v_gene: TRBV10-3; abundance: -; j_gene: TRBJ1-2; d_gene: -; CDR3nt: TGTGCCACCCAGGACTATGGCTACACCTTC; CDR3aa: CATQDYGYTF
v_gene: TRBV29-1; abundance: -; j_gene: TRBJ1-2; d_gene: -; CDR3nt: TGCAGCGTCCTTGGCGGGGTGGGCTATGGCTACACCTTC; CDR3aa: CSVLGGVGYGYTF
v_gene: TRBV15; abundance: many; j_gene: TRBJ1-5; d_gene: -; CDR3nt: TGTGCCACCAGCAGGGACCGGACAGTGACAGGCAATCAGCCCCAGCATTTT; CDR3aa: CATSRDRTVTGNQPQHF
v_gene: TRBV27; abundance: few; j_gene: TRBJ1-2; d_gene: -; CDR3nt: TGTGCCAGCAGTTTCGCAGTCTCTAACTATGGCTACACCTTC; CDR3aa: CASSFAVSNYGYTF
v_gene: TRBV2; abundance: -; j_gene: TRBJ2-1; d_gene: TRBD2; CDR3nt: TGTGCCAGCAGTGCTAGGACTAGCGGGGGTGGGGGGCAGTTCTTC; CDR3aa: CASSARTSGGGGQFF
v_gene: TRBV6-1; abundance: -; j_gene: TRBJ1-4; d_gene: TRBD1; CDR3nt: TGTGCCAGCAGCTCCGGGACAGAGAATGAAAAACTGTTTTTT; CDR3aa: CASSSGTENEKLFF
v_gene: TRBV10-3; abundance: many; j_gene: TRBJ2-4; d_gene: TRBD2; CDR3nt: TGTGCCATCAGTGCGACAGCCCCTGGGGCTAGCGGGGCCAAAAACATTCAGTACTTC; CDR3aa: CAISATAPGASGAKNIQYF
v_gene: TRBV24-1; abundance: many; j_gene: TRBJ1-1; d_gene: TRBD1; CDR3nt: TGTGCCACCCGAGGGGACAGAGGGAACACTGAAGCTTTCTTT; CDR3aa: CATRGDRGNTEAFF
v_gene: TRBV11-2; abundance: many; j_gene: TRBJ1-1; d_gene: -; CDR3nt: TGTGCCAGCAGCTTATCCAGGCAGAACACTGAAGCTTTCTTT; CDR3aa: CASSLSRQNTEAFF
v_gene: TRBV24-1; abundance: many; j_gene: TRBJ2-1; d_gene: TRBD1; CDR3nt: TGTGCCACCAGGTTGACAGGGGGAGAAAACAATGAGCAGTTCTTC; CDR3aa: CATRLTGGENNEQFF
v_gene: TRBV11-2; abundance: -; j_gene: TRBJ2-1; d_gene: -; CDR3nt: TGTGCCAGCAGCTCTGGTTACAGGGAGCAGTTCTTC; CDR3aa: CASSSGYREQFF
v_gene: TRBV2; abundance: -; j_gene: TRBJ1-1; d_gene: -; CDR3nt: TGTGCCAGCAGCCCCGACAGAACGACTGAAGCTTTCTTT; CDR3aa: CASSPDRTTEAFF
v_gene: TRBV11-1; abundance: -; j_gene: TRBJ2-7; d_gene: TRBD1; CDR3nt: TGTGCCAGCAGCTTAGCGGGGACAGGCACCTACGAGCAGTACTTC; CDR3aa: CASSLAGTGTYEQYF
v_gene: TRBV7-2; abundance: many; j_gene: TRBJ2-5; d_gene: TRBD2; CDR3nt: TGTGCCAGCAGCCAAGGGACTACCCGGTGGGAGACCCAGTACTTC; CDR3aa: CASSQGTTRWETQYF